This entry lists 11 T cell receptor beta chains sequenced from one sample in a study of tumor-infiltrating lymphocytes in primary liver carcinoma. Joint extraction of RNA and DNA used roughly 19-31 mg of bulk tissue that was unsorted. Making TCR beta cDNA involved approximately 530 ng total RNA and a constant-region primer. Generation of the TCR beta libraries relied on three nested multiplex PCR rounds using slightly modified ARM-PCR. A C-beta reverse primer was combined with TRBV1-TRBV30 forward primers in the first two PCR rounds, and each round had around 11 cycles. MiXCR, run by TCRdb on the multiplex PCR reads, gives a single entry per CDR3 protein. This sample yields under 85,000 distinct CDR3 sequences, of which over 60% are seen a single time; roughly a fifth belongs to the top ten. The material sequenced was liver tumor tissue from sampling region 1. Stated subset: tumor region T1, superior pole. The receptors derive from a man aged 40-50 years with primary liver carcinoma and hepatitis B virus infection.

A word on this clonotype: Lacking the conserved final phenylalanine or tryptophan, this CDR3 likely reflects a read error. CDR3 in amino acids: CASSLPTGELAKNIQYS. The CDR3, as DNA: TGCGCCAGCAGCTTGCCCACGGGGGAACTAGCCAAAAACATTCAGTACTCC. This chain uses TRBV5-1 with TRBJ2-4; perhaps TRBD2 as D (6 bases). Trimming cost V 1 base and J 0 bases, with 14 bases left between them. The germline V gene encodes CDR1 SGHRS and CDR2 YFSETQ. This CDR3 spans 17 amino acids.

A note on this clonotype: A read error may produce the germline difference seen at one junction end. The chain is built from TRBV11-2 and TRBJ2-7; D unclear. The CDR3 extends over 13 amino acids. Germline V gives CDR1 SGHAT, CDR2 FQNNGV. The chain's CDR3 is CASSLSGLVSQCF. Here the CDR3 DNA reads TGTGCCAGCAGCTTAAGTGGGCTAGTGTCGCAGTGCTTC.

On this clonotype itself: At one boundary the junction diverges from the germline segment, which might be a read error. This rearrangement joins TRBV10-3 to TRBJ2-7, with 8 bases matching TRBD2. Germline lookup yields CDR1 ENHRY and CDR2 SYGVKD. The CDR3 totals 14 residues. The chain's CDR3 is CVIRTSGSNYEQYF. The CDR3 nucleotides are TGTGTCATCAGGACGAGCGGGAGTAACTACGAGCAGTACTTC.

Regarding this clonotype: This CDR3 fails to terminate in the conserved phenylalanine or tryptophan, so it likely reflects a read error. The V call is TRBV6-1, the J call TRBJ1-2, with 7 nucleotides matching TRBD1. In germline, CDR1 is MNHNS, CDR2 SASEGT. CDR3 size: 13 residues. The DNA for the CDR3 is TGTGCCAGCAGCCGACAGGGAGACTATAGCTACACCTTA. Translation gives CASSRQGDYSYTL.

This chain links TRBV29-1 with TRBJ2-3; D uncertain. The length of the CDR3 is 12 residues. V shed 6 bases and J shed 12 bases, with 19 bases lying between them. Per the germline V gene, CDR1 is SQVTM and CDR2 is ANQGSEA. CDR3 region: CSVTIGTDIQYF. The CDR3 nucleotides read TGCAGCGTCACTATAGGTACAGACATTCAGTATTTT.

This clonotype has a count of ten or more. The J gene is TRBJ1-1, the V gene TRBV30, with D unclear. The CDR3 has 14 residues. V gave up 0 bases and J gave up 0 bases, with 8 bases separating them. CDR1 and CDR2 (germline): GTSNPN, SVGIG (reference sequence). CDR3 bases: TGTGCCTGGAGTGTAGGGCTAGTGAACACTGAAGCTTTCTTT. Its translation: CAWSVGLVNTEAFF.

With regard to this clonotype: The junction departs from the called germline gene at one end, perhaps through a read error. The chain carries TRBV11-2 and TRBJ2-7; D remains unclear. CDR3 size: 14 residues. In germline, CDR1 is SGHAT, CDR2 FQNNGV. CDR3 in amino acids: CTSSLTDGAYEQYF. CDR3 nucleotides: TGTACCAGCAGCTTAACTGACGGAGCCTACGAGCAGTATTTC. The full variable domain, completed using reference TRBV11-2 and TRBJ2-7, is EAGVAQSPRYKIIEKRQSVAFWCNPISGHATLYWYQQILGQGPKLLIQFQNNGVVDDSQLPKDRFSAERLKGVDSTLKIQPAKLEDSAVYLCTSSLTDGAYEQYFGPGTRLTVT.

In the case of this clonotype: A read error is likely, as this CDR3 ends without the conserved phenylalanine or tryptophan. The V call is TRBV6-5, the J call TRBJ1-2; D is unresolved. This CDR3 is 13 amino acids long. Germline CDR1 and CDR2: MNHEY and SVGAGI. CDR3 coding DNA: TGTGCTAGCAGCCAGACAACTAACTATGGCTACACCTCC. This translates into CASSQTTNYGYTS.

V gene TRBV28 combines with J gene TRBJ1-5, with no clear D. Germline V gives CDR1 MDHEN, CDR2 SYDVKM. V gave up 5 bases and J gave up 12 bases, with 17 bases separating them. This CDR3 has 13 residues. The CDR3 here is CASSIRMTLHQHF. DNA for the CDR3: TGTGCCAGCAGTATAAGGATGACCCTACACCAGCATTTT.

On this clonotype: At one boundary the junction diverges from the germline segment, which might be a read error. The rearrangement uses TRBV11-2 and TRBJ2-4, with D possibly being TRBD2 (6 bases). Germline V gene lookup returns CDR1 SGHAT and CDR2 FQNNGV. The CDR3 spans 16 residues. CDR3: CARCQNVRGAGNIQHF. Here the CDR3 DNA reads TGTGCCAGGTGTCAGAATGTAAGGGGCGCGGGAAACATTCAGCATTTC.

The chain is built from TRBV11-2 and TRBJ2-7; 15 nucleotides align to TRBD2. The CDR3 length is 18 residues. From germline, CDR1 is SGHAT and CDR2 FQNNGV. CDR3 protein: CVGSLSVGLAGGGYEQYF. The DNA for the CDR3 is TGTGTAGGCAGCTTATCTGTTGGACTAGCGGGAGGGGGGTACGAGCAGTACTTC.